The 22 T cell receptor beta chains given below trace back to one sample, sequenced in a study of cytomegalovirus exposure and HLA in healthy donors. Assay: immunoSEQ multiplex PCR; the TCRdb copy retains only in-frame clones and omits some. Of roughly 56,000 clones in the sample, just over 90% were seen once. Sequences were obtained from PBMCs. These TCRs come from a man younger than 30 in good health and CMV-seronegative.

A single count supports this clone. The chain employs TRBV28 and TRBJ2-7, with TRBD1 as a possible D gene (7 bases). The CDR3 spans 14 residues. CDR1 is MDHEN, CDR2 SYDVKM, per germline. Trimming pared 6 bases from V and 7 bases from J, leaving 19 bases between. Here the CDR3 reads CASSVGQPRGEQYF. The CDR3 DNA follows: TGTGCCAGCAGCGTGGGACAGCCACGGGGGGAGCAGTACTTC.

The chain uses TRBV9 and TRBJ1-3; D is possibly TRBD1 (6 bases). Germline-derived CDR1 and CDR2 are SGDLS and YYNGEE. The CDR3 contains 15 residues. V gave up 0 bases and J gave up 3 bases, with 10 bases separating them. The CDR3 DNA sequence: TGTGCCAGCAGCGTAGGGGACATCGATGGAAACACCATATATTTT. This gives the protein CASSVGDIDGNTIYF.

The chain carries TRBV27 and TRBJ2-5; TRBD1 is a possible D gene (5 bases). Germline values: CDR1 MNHEY, CDR2 SMNVEV (reference sequence). V was clipped by 3 bases and J by 4 bases, with 9 bases between them. The CDR3 runs to 13 residues. CDR3 DNA sequence: TGTGCCAGCAGTTTCGGCAGGGTAGAGACCCAGTACTTC. This encodes CASSFGRVETQYF.

The DNA for the CDR3 is TGCGCCAGCAGCACTACTAGCGGAGCCTCCTACAATGAGCAGTTCTTC. Protein: CASSTTSGASYNEQFF. The genes are TRBV5-1 and TRBJ2-1, with TRBD2 matching over 8 bases. The CDR3 consists of 16 residues. The germline V gene encodes CDR1 SGHRS and CDR2 YFSETQ. V shed 4 bases and J 0 bases; nucleotides not matched to a gene: 6.

V is TRBV27 and J is TRBJ2-1; weak D call: TRBD2 (6 bases). The CDR3 extends over 14 amino acids. Germline-derived CDR1 and CDR2 are MNHEY and SMNVEV (reference sequence). The V end lost 5 bases, the J end lost 6 bases, and 14 bases lay between the germline ends. The CDR3 here is CASSRTLASNEQFF. For the CDR3, the DNA is TGTGCCAGCAGTCGTACGCTAGCGAGCAATGAGCAGTTCTTC.

The chain uses TRBV9 and TRBJ2-7, with 8 bases identical to TRBD2. CDR3 length equals 13 residues. The V and J ends lost 0 bases and 7 bases, in that order; junction bases with no gene match: 3. Germline V gene data show CDR1 as SGDLS and CDR2 as YYNGEE. The CDR3 DNA reads TGTGCCAGCAGCGTAGCGGGAGGGAGAGAGCAGTACTTC. The encoded protein is CASSVAGGREQYF.

This clone came up once. This chain links TRBV28 with TRBJ2-2, with TRBD1 as a possible D gene (6 bases). Trimming removed 10 bases at V and 9 bases at J, with 9 bases between. The V gene's germline CDR1 is MDHEN and CDR2 SYDVKM. The CDR3 is made up of 10 amino acids. The CDR3 reads CATGGRELFF. The CDR3 DNA is TGTGCCACTGGGGGCCGGGAGCTGTTTTTT.

This CDR3 reads CASSQQVAVGEAFF. The CDR3 nucleotides are TGCGCCAGCAGCCAGCAGGTGGCCGTCGGTGAAGCTTTCTTT. The chain recombines TRBV5-1 with TRBJ1-1, with unresolved D. The CDR3 loop spans 14 amino acids. The germline V gene encodes CDR1 SGHRS and CDR2 YFSETQ. Trimming pared 4 bases from V and 7 bases from J, leaving 17 bases between.

The CDR3 DNA reads as TGTGCCAGTAGTATAATTTTCCCGGGAGTCAATCAGCCCCAGCATTTT. Residues: CASSIIFPGVNQPQHF. The rearrangement uses TRBV19 and TRBJ1-5; D not certain. This CDR3 comprises 16 residues. Germline-derived CDR1 and CDR2 are LNHDA and SQIVND (reference sequence). Trimming removed 2 bases at V and 3 bases at J, with 14 bases between.

This chain links TRBV11-3 with TRBJ2-3, with 7 bases lining up with TRBD2. The germline CDR1 and CDR2 sequences are SGHNT and YENEEA. V lost 1 base to trimming and J lost 6 bases; unmatched junction nucleotides: 7. The CDR3 is made up of 15 amino acids. CDR3 loop: CASSLVPGGSDTQYF. The CDR3 region has the DNA TGTGCCAGCAGCTTAGTTCCCGGGGGGTCGGATACGCAGTATTTT.

The DNA of the CDR3 is TGTGCCAGCAGCGAACCAGGGATGATCAACACCGGGGAGCTGTTTTTT. Amino acids: CASSEPGMINTGELFF. J is TRBJ2-2 and V is TRBV5-4; tentatively, D is TRBD1 (5 bases). Per germline, CDR1 SGHNT and CDR2 YYREEE (reference sequence). CDR3 size: 16 residues. V was shortened by 4 bases and J by 2 bases, with 15 bases between the two germline ends.

This chain connects TRBV19 to TRBJ2-7, with 8 nucleotides matching TRBD1. This CDR3 spans 13 amino acids. Germline CDR1 is LNHDA and CDR2 is SQIVND (reference sequence). Trimming took 5 bases from V and 3 from J; bases not matched to a gene: 3. CDR3 amino acids: CASSPTGGYEQYF. CDR3 bases: TGTGCCAGTAGTCCAACAGGGGGCTACGAGCAGTACTTC.

This clone was seen only once. The chain couples TRBV7-9 to TRBJ2-1, with TRBD2 matching 9 bases. The CDR3 loop spans 17 amino acids. The germline V gene has CDR1 SEHNR and CDR2 FQNEAQ (reference sequence). V was pared by 3 bases and J by 7 bases, with 13 bases of the junction left unmatched. This chain's CDR3 is CASSFLDSREGRNEQFF. The CDR3 nucleotides are TGTGCCAGCAGCTTCTTGGACTCGCGGGAGGGCCGGAATGAGCAGTTCTTC.

J is TRBJ2-1 and V is TRBV7-2; 11 nucleotides line up with TRBD2. The CDR3 has 14 amino acids. V lost 6 bases and J lost 4; bases outside the gene matches: 2. Germline V gene lookup returns CDR1 SGHTA and CDR2 FQGNSA. CDR3 bases: TGTGCCAGCAGGGGGACTAGCGGATACAATGAGCAGTTCTTC. Its translation: CASRGTSGYNEQFF.

The rearrangement joins TRBV7-9 to TRBJ1-5; 10 bases agree with TRBD1. The CDR3 extends over 18 amino acids. Germline CDR1 SEHNR, CDR2 FQNEAQ (reference sequence). V lost 0 bases to trimming and J lost 0 bases; unmatched junction nucleotides: 5. The CDR3 coding sequence is TGTGCCAGCAGCTTAGCGAGGACAGGGGGTTATAGCAATCAGCCCCAGCATTTT. Translation gives CASSLARTGGYSNQPQHF.

The chain combines TRBV15 with TRBJ2-7; weak D call: TRBD2 (6 bases). V was pared by 0 bases and J by 6 bases, with 15 bases between. Per the germline V gene, CDR1 is LNHNV and CDR2 is YYDKDF (reference sequence). This CDR3 region has 15 residues. The CDR3 protein is CATSRERDPGSEQYF. DNA of the CDR3: TGTGCCACCAGCAGAGAGCGGGACCCAGGGAGCGAGCAGTACTTC.

The CDR3 reads CASSFWSSRSYNEQFF. For the CDR3, the DNA is TGTGCCAGCAGTTTCTGGAGTAGCCGTTCCTACAATGAGCAGTTCTTC. This sequence joins TRBV27 and TRBJ2-1, with no clear D. V was pared by 3 bases and J by 1 base, with 13 bases between. This CDR3 is built from 16 residues. CDR1 and CDR2 from the germline V gene are MNHEY and SMNVEV (reference sequence).

The chain employs TRBV28 and TRBJ1-5, with a weak D call TRBD1 (6 bases). Deletions cut 7 bases from V and 6 bases from J, with 13 bases between. The CDR3 length is 13 residues. CDR1 and CDR2 from the germline V gene are MDHEN and SYDVKM. The CDR3 DNA sequence: TGTGCCAGCACCTACAGGGTATTTCAGCCCCAGCATTTT. Its translation: CASTYRVFQPQHF. Using reference TRBV28 and TRBJ1-5 for the parts outside the CDR3, the full variable domain is DVKVTQSSRYLVKRTGEKVFLECVQDMDHENMFWYRQDPGLGLRLIYFSYDVKMKEKGDIPEGYSVSREKKERFSLILESASTNQTSMYLCASTYRVFQPQHFGDGTRLSIL.

The V and J genes are TRBV28 and TRBJ2-7; 8 bases are a match to TRBD1. CDR1 and CDR2 (germline): MDHEN, SYDVKM. V lost 5 bases, J lost 4 bases, and 7 bases stayed unmatched. The CDR3 totals 14 residues. The CDR3 DNA is TGTGCCAGCAGTAAACAGGGGGGTTTTTACGAGCAGTACTTC. Its translation is CASSKQGGFYEQYF.

CDR3 amino acids: CASSYGTGTNYGYTF. CDR3 DNA sequence: TGTGCCAGCAGTTACGGGACAGGGACTAACTATGGCTACACCTTC. J is TRBJ1-2 and V is TRBV27; 9 bases fit TRBD1. Germline V gives CDR1 MNHEY, CDR2 SMNVEV (reference sequence). The ends lost 4 bases at V and 0 bases at J; junction bases unmatched: 3. The length of the CDR3 is 15 residues.

The chain couples TRBV28 to TRBJ1-2; a possible D gene is TRBD1 (5 bases). V gave up 6 bases and J gave up 4 bases, with 15 bases separating them. The CDR3 is made up of 14 amino acids. Germline V CDR1 and CDR2: MDHEN, SYDVKM. The CDR3 DNA reads TGTGCCAGCAGCGCGGGGGGGAATCGCTATGGCTACACCTTC. It codes for CASSAGGNRYGYTF.

The rearrangement uses TRBV9 and TRBJ2-1; D may be TRBD2 (5 bases). The CDR3 covers 13 residues. Germline CDR1 and CDR2: SGDLS and YYNGEE. Deletions cut 4 bases from V and 6 bases from J, with 11 bases between. CDR3 sequence: CASSLEAVNEQFF. CDR3 coding DNA: TGTGCCAGCAGCCTAGAAGCGGTCAATGAGCAGTTCTTC.